Sequencing of this T cell receptor (beta chain) was carried out in a study of OX40 agonist ivuxolimab in advanced cancers. Study information: At doses from 0.01 to 10 mg/kg, patients were given intravenous ivuxolimab every 2 weeks. There were three patients with partial responses, one having hepatocellular carcinoma and two cutaneous melanoma.

Study observations and caveats: Patients with a partial response at 0.1-3.0 mg/kg had among the lowest clonal expansion. The mean number of expanded clones was higher in CD8+ T cells than in CD4+.

This CDR3 comprises 15 residues. With 6 bases removed from V and 9 bases from J, the gap between germline ends came to 23 bases. CDR1 is MDHEN, CDR2 SYDVKM, per germline. With regard to this clone: Antigen: not known.

Produced via immunoSEQ multiplex PCR; TCRdb's table is partial and in-frame only. The sample consists of about 73,000 clones, around 90% of them appearing once. Sequenced here: CD4+ or CD8+ T cells sorted from blood, sampled in a trial of the OX40 agonist ivuxolimab. The TCR sequence derives from an adult with an advanced solid tumor such as melanoma, head and neck, liver or kidney cancer. The chain couples TRBV28 to TRBJ1-2; D not certain. The CDR3 sequence: CASRLPWGSAGSYTF. The CDR3 nucleotides read TGTGCCAGCAGACTTCCTTGGGGTTCCGCCGGTAGCTACACCTTC.